The 28 T cell receptor beta chains below come from one sample, sequenced in a study of T cells in Graves' hyperthyroidism and ophthalmopathy. Using RNA transcripts as the source, TCR beta CDR3 regions were amplified. An initial round of RT-PCR targeting the TCR CDR3 relied on the HTBI primer set. Via MiXCR, TCRdb re-called the multiplex PCR reads, giving one row per CDR3 protein. The sample carries approximately 690,000 distinct CDR3 sequences, approximately 15% recorded once. Sequencing was performed on blood. Receptors were obtained from a woman aged 45 to 65 with Graves' ophthalmopathy.

This clonotype was observed a single time. The genes are TRBV7-9 and TRBJ2-1; a weak D match, TRBD2 (6 bases). CDR3 size: 15 residues. Trimming removed 1 base from V and 4 bases from J, with 11 bases in between. CDR1 is SEHNR, CDR2 FQNEAQ, per germline (reference sequence). The CDR3 DNA follows: TGTGCCAGCAGCTTAGTTAGCGGAGCGTACAATGAGCAGTTCTTC. It specifies CASSLVSGAYNEQFF.

This clonotype was detected many times. The CDR3 bases are TGCAGTGCTAGAGGGGCTCAACCGTACAATGAGCAGTTCTTC. Translating gives CSARGAQPYNEQFF. The chain is built from TRBV20-1 and TRBJ2-1; D is ambiguous. The length of the CDR3 is 14 residues. Germline CDR1 reads DFQATT; CDR2 reads SNEGSKA (reference sequence). Trimming took off 1 base at V and 4 bases at J, with 11 bases between the two ends.

The chain recombines TRBV2 with TRBJ1-5, with 7 bases matching TRBD1. Germline CDR1 is SNHLY and CDR2 is FYNNEI. The ends lost 8 bases at V and 4 bases at J; junction bases unmatched: 5. The length of the CDR3 is 13 residues. The CDR3 coding sequence is TGTGCCAGCTGGCCAGGGGGAAATCAGCCCCAGCATTTT. Translation gives CASWPGGNQPQHF.

This clonotype has at least ten counts. J is TRBJ2-7 and V is TRBV4-2; 16 nucleotides agree with TRBD2. The CDR3 consists of 18 residues. Per germline, CDR1 LGHNA and CDR2 YNFKEQ. With V trimmed by 0 bases and J by 2 bases, 4 bases remained unmatched. CDR3 sequence reads: CASSQEWGLAGGPYEQYF. DNA for the CDR3: TGTGCCAGCAGCCAAGAGTGGGGACTAGCGGGAGGGCCCTACGAGCAGTACTTC.

The rearrangement uses TRBV28 and TRBJ2-6, with 9 positions matching TRBD1. Germline-derived CDR1 and CDR2 are MDHEN and SYDVKM. With V trimmed by 4 bases and J by 1 base, 20 bases remained unmatched. The CDR3 length is 22 residues. CDR3 nucleotide sequence: TGTGCCAGCAGTTACAGTATACCGACAGGGACAGGGCGAGATTCTGGGGCCAACGTCCTGACTTTC. Amino acids: CASSYSIPTGTGRDSGANVLTF.

The table lists this clonotype with many counts. The chain employs TRBV18 and TRBJ1-1; 9 bases align to TRBD1. Germline-derived CDR1 and CDR2 are KGHSH and LQKENI. With 1 base clipped from V and 3 bases from J, the junction kept 15 bases outside the gene matches. The CDR3 contains 19 residues. The CDR3 sequence: CASSPRGDRAKVGDTEAFF. The CDR3 DNA reads as TGTGCCAGCTCACCACGGGGGGACAGGGCAAAAGTCGGGGACACTGAAGCTTTCTTT.

The sample holds many counts of this clonotype. The chain is built from TRBV3-1 and TRBJ2-5; possibly TRBD1 or TRBD2 for D (6 bases each). There are 12 residues in the CDR3. Per germline, CDR1 LGHDT and CDR2 YNNKEL (reference sequence). V lost 4 bases and J 8 bases, leaving 11 bases between the germline ends. The CDR3 region is CASSPEGGTQYF. The CDR3 DNA follows: TGTGCCAGCAGCCCAGAGGGGGGAACCCAGTACTTC.

In this sample, this clonotype turned up a few times. V and J are TRBV4-1 and TRBJ2-1, with 7 nucleotides matching TRBD1. This CDR3 region has 16 residues. V lost 2 bases to trimming and J lost 3 bases; unmatched junction nucleotides: 7. Germline V gene sequence: CDR1 MGHRA, CDR2 YSYEKL. The CDR3 sequence: CASSQPRDSSYNEQFF. Written as DNA, the CDR3 is TGCGCCAGCAGCCAACCCCGGGACAGCAGCTACAATGAGCAGTTCTTC.

This clonotype was counted many times. V gene TRBV28 combines with J gene TRBJ2-1; 9 bases are a match to TRBD2. The V gene end was trimmed by 6 bases and the J gene end by 2 bases; junction bases not matched to a gene: 11. The CDR3 totals 17 residues. Germline V gene sequence: CDR1 MDHEN, CDR2 SYDVKM. The CDR3 coding sequence is TGTGCCAGCAGCACGATTAGGTCTAGCGGGGCCTACAATGAGCAGTTCTTC. Protein sequence: CASSTIRSSGAYNEQFF.

V and J are TRBV7-8 and TRBJ2-1, with D maybe TRBD1 (7 bases). The CDR3 has 13 amino acids. The V end was cut by 6 bases, the J end by 6 bases, with 12 bases between. Germline V gives CDR1 SGHVS, CDR2 FQNEAQ. The CDR3: CASREGASNEQFF. The DNA of the CDR3 is TGTGCCAGCAGGGAGGGGGCTAGCAATGAGCAGTTCTTC.

This clonotype was counted only a few times. A read error may explain this, as a much larger clone is one base away. Since no conserved phenylalanine or tryptophan closes the CDR3, a read error is the likely cause. The genes are TRBV5-1 and TRBJ1-1; TRBD1 agrees at 8 bases. This CDR3 region has 16 residues. J was trimmed by 4 bases and V by 2 bases; bases with no gene match: 10. Germline CDR1 and CDR2: SGHRS and YFSETQ. CDR3 sequence: CASSFQGAQVGTEAFL. The DNA of the CDR3 is TGCGCCAGCAGCTTCCAGGGGGCGCAGGTCGGCACTGAAGCTTTCCTT.

The sample holds many counts of this clonotype. The rearrangement uses TRBV20-1 and TRBJ2-7, with a tentative D call TRBD2 (6 bases). This CDR3 comprises 15 residues. Trimming cost V 6 bases and J 3 bases, with 21 bases left between them. CDR1 and CDR2 (germline): DFQATT, SNEGSKA (reference sequence). The CDR3 protein is CSAGTGTAWSYEQYF. CDR3 bases: TGCAGTGCAGGAACTGGGACTGCATGGAGCTACGAGCAGTACTTC.

The chain recombines TRBV5-4 with TRBJ2-7; D could derive from TRBD1 or TRBD2 (5 bases each). The V end lost 0 bases, the J end lost 5 bases, and 24 bases lay between the germline ends. This CDR3 contains 18 residues. CDR1 and CDR2 from the germline V gene are SGHNT and YYREEE (reference sequence). The CDR3 coding sequence is TGTGCCAGCAGCTTGGATGGGGCAGGGCCGGGAAGCTTCCACGAGCAGTACTTC. Translation: CASSLDGAGPGSFHEQYF.

In its sample, this clonotype was seen many times. The chain employs TRBV12-3 or TRBV12-4 and TRBJ2-5; TRBD2 agrees at 9 bases. J lost 1 base, V lost 2 bases, and 8 bases had no gene match. The CDR3 is 17 residues long. The chain's CDR3 is CASSLKIRLAVQETQYF. The CDR3 region has the DNA TGTGCCAGCAGTTTAAAAATTCGACTAGCGGTCCAAGAGACCCAGTACTTC.

The CDR3: CASSPSEVTGYGYTF. Here the CDR3 DNA reads TGTGCCAGCAGCCCGAGCGAGGTCACTGGCTATGGCTACACCTTC. The chain links TRBV14 to TRBJ1-2; D gene unclear. V gave up 4 bases and J gave up 4 bases, with 16 bases separating them. The CDR3 loop spans 15 amino acids. Germline CDR1 SGHDN, CDR2 FVKESK.

This clonotype was recorded at least ten times. V and J are TRBV5-1 and TRBJ2-5, with TRBD1 matching over 11 bases. The CDR3 contains 16 residues. V gave up 5 bases and J gave up 4 bases; unmatched junction bases: 10. Germline V gene sequence: CDR1 SGHRS, CDR2 YFSETQ. The CDR3 DNA is TGCGCCAGCAGGGACCTTGGACAGGGGGCTTCAGAGACCCAGTACTTC. Its translation: CASRDLGQGASETQYF.

This clonotype has ten or more counts. As DNA, the CDR3 is TGCAGTGCTAGCGCAGGCCTTTTCTATGGCTACACCTTC. This codes for CSASAGLFYGYTF. This sequence joins TRBV20-1 and TRBJ1-2; D is undetermined. Germline V CDR1 and CDR2: DFQATT, SNEGSKA (reference sequence). Between the trimmed V and J ends, which lost 3 bases and 4 bases, there was a span of 12 bases. The CDR3 contains 13 residues.

The chain carries TRBV19 and TRBJ1-2; the D is unclear. Per germline, CDR1 LNHDA and CDR2 SQIVND (reference sequence). The length of the CDR3 is 14 residues. V lost 9 bases and J 5 bases, leaving 19 bases between the germline ends. The CDR3, as DNA: TGTGCCAGCACAATGATGAGGGCCGGGTATGGCTACACCTTC. Amino acids: CASTMMRAGYGYTF.

This clonotype came up a few times. The chain combines TRBV30 with TRBJ1-2, with 9 bases matching TRBD1. Unmatched junction bases numbered 4, after V lost 3 bases and J lost 2 bases. The CDR3 has 14 residues. Per the germline V gene, CDR1 is GTSNPN and CDR2 is SVGIG (reference sequence). This CDR3 reads CAWSRTGANYGYTF. CDR3 in DNA: TGTGCCTGGAGCCGGACAGGGGCGAACTATGGCTACACCTTC.

This clonotype was seen ten or more times. V and J are TRBV3-1 and TRBJ2-5; D gene uncertain. This CDR3 spans 14 amino acids. Trimming left V 3 bases short and J 2 bases short, with 10 bases between. The germline CDR1 and CDR2 sequences are LGHDT and YNNKEL (reference sequence). CDR3 amino acids: CASSHGGVQETQYF. The CDR3 nucleotides read TGTGCCAGCAGCCACGGTGGTGTTCAAGAGACCCAGTACTTC.

The sample holds many counts of this clonotype. The genes are TRBV18 and TRBJ2-7; D possibly corresponds to TRBD2 (6 bases). The V gene's germline CDR1 is KGHSH and CDR2 LQKENI. The CDR3 covers 13 residues. Trimming took 6 bases from V and 4 from J, leaving 13 bases between them. CDR3 residues: CASSPAGRYEQYF. In DNA, the CDR3 is TGTGCCAGCTCTCCCGCAGGGAGGTACGAGCAGTACTTC.

Ten or more counts support this clonotype. This sequence joins TRBV5-1 and TRBJ2-1, with unresolved D. The CDR3 totals 14 residues. V dropped 1 base and J dropped 5 bases, with 10 bases sitting between them. Germline CDR1 and CDR2: SGHRS and YFSETQ. CDR3: CASSLFQANNEQFF. The DNA for the CDR3 is TGCGCCAGCAGCTTGTTTCAGGCCAACAATGAGCAGTTCTTC. The variable domain in full, with the rest retrieved from reference TRBV5-1 and TRBJ2-1, is KAGVTQTPRYLIKTRGQQVTLSCSPISGHRSVSWYQQTPGQGLQFLFEYFSETQRNKGNFPGRFSGRQFSNSRSEMNVSTLELGDSALYLCASSLFQANNEQFFGPGTRLTVL.

The table lists this clonotype with many counts. The chain joins TRBV27 to TRBJ1-3, with D perhaps TRBD1 (5 bases). CDR1 is MNHEY and CDR2 is SMNVEV in the germline V gene (reference sequence). V gave up 4 bases and J gave up 0 bases, with 13 bases separating them. The length of the CDR3 is 16 residues. The CDR3 loop reads CASSSQGSHSGNTIYF. CDR3 DNA: TGTGCCAGCAGTTCCCAGGGAAGCCACTCTGGAAACACCATATATTTT.

The chain employs TRBV28 and TRBJ1-1; D is perhaps TRBD1 (5 bases). CDR1 is MDHEN, CDR2 SYDVKM, per germline. Trimming shortened V by 8 bases and J by 5 bases, and 12 bases separated the two germline ends. The CDR3 loop spans 12 amino acids. As DNA, the CDR3 is TGTGCCAGCGGGCCAGGGAAAACTGAAGCTTTCTTT. It translates to CASGPGKTEAFF.

This clonotype was counted many times. The gene calls are TRBV28 and TRBJ2-5; no firm D call. Deletions cut 1 base from V and 3 bases from J, with 15 bases between. CDR3 length: 16 residues. In germline, CDR1 is MDHEN, CDR2 SYDVKM. In DNA form, the CDR3 reads TGTGCCAGCAGTTTATCTGGCGCAGCGATCGAAGAGACCCAGTACTTC. Translating gives CASSLSGAAIEETQYF.

This chain links TRBV6-5 with TRBJ2-1, with TRBD2 matching over 14 bases. Germline CDR1 and CDR2: MNHEY and SVGAGI. V was pared by 3 bases and J by 7 bases, with 2 bases of the junction left unmatched. The CDR3 loop spans 15 amino acids. The CDR3 here is CASSYRLAGGNEQFF. For the CDR3, the DNA is TGTGCCAGCAGTTATCGACTAGCGGGAGGGAATGAGCAGTTCTTC.

The table lists this clonotype with many counts. The rearrangement uses TRBV9 and TRBJ1-1; no definite D call. Germline CDR1 is SGDLS and CDR2 is YYNGEE. This CDR3 has 15 amino acids. The V gene lost 0 bases and the J gene lost 4 bases, with 13 bases spanning the gap. CDR3 bases: TGTGCCAGCAGCGTAGGTCCAAGTGCGACCACTGAAGCTTTCTTT. Its protein product is CASSVGPSATTEAFF.

This clonotype has a single count. The J gene is TRBJ2-3, the V gene TRBV20-1, with no clear D. Germline values: CDR1 DFQATT, CDR2 SNEGSKA (reference sequence). This CDR3 has 15 amino acids. V gave up 6 bases and J gave up 2 bases, with 18 bases separating them. CDR3 region: CSANPPAENTDTQYF. The CDR3 bases are TGCAGTGCCAACCCGCCCGCGGAGAACACAGATACGCAGTATTTT.